What follows are 10 T cell receptor beta chains derived from one specimen sequenced in a study of T-cell memory formation after mild COVID-19. MiXCR was run by TCRdb on the 5' RACE reads, yielding one entry per CDR3 protein. The sample includes 470,000 or so distinct CDR3 sequences, approximately 20% of them seen just once. Sequenced input: PBMCs or a T cell subset sorted from them (not recorded which). Receptor source: an adult woman who had mild COVID-19 (a few samples of this study predate the infection). Cell type and time point are not known.

This clonotype was observed a few times. The V call is TRBV5-1, the J call TRBJ2-1; the D gene is possibly TRBD2 (5 bases). V gave up 0 bases and J gave up 4 bases, with 11 bases separating them. Germline V gene data show CDR1 as SGHRS and CDR2 as YFSETQ. CDR3 size: 15 residues. The CDR3 nucleotides read TGCGCCAGCAGCTTGGCCAGCGGAATATACAATGAGCAGTTCTTC. Protein sequence: CASSLASGIYNEQFF.

This clonotype was seen a few times. CDR3 DNA: TGTGCCAGCAGCCGAGCGGGGGATCGGGATACGCAGTATTTT. The encoded protein is CASSRAGDRDTQYF. The chain recombines TRBV7-9 with TRBJ2-3; TRBD2 matches 8 bases. Germline V CDR1 and CDR2: SEHNR, FQNEAQ (reference sequence). V lost 5 bases and J lost 6; bases outside the gene matches: 7. The length of the CDR3 is 14 residues.

This clonotype was seen a handful of times. The J gene is TRBJ2-2, the V gene TRBV25-1; the D call may be TRBD1 or TRBD2 (5 bases each). Germline CDR1 MGHDK, CDR2 SYGVNS. The V end was cut by 4 bases, the J end by 1 base, with 13 bases between. The CDR3 extends over 16 amino acids. The CDR3 sequence: CASSVSGTGNTGELFF. The CDR3 region has the DNA TGTGCCAGCAGTGTCTCCGGGACGGGGAACACCGGGGAGCTGTTTTTT.

This clonotype turned up a few times. The chain has TRBV7-3 and TRBJ2-3, with 9 bases aligning to TRBD2. J gave up 2 bases and V 5 bases, and 11 bases lay outside the gene matches. CDR1 is SGHTA and CDR2 is FQGTGA in the germline V gene. The CDR3 totals 17 residues. The DNA of the CDR3 is TGTGCCAGCAGCGCGCGGGGGGGACTAGCCCTCACAGATACGCAGTATTTT. It yields the protein CASSARGGLALTDTQYF.

The V call is TRBV20-1, the J call TRBJ2-5, with D perhaps being TRBD1 or TRBD2 (5 bases each). CDR3 length: 13 amino acids. Germline assignment: CDR1 DFQATT and CDR2 SNEGSKA (reference sequence). Trimming took 4 bases from V and 4 from J, leaving 13 bases between them. The CDR3 nucleotides are TGCAGTGCTACGGGGCTAGCAGGAGAGACCCAGTACTTC. Its translation is CSATGLAGETQYF.

DNA for the CDR3: TGCGCCAGCAGCCGGAGGGACATCCACGAGACCCAGTACTTC. This gives the protein CASSRRDIHETQYF. The chain recombines TRBV5-1 with TRBJ2-5; possibly TRBD1 or TRBD2 for D (6 bases each). This CDR3 region has 14 residues. Trimming removed 4 bases at V and 5 bases at J, with 15 bases between. Per germline, CDR1 SGHRS and CDR2 YFSETQ.

In its sample, this clonotype was seen a few times. The genes are TRBV6-5 and TRBJ2-1; 8 nucleotides align to TRBD1. Germline V gives CDR1 MNHEY, CDR2 SVGAGI. This CDR3 has 14 amino acids. Losses at the gene ends were 6 bases for V and 6 bases for J; bases not matched to a gene: 7. The CDR3 region is CASSQPTGVNEQFF. CDR3 DNA sequence: TGTGCCAGCAGCCAGCCGACAGGGGTCAATGAGCAGTTCTTC.

This sequence joins TRBV7-8 and TRBJ2-7; 10 bases map to TRBD2. Trimming cost V 5 bases and J 3 bases; bases outside gene matches: 7. The germline gives CDR1 SGHVS, CDR2 FQNEAQ. CDR3 length: 15 amino acids. CDR3 sequence (DNA): TGTGCCAGCAGCAAACCGGGACTAGCGCGCTACGAGCAGTACTTC. Translating gives CASSKPGLARYEQYF. Together with reference TRBV7-8 and TRBJ2-7, the CDR3 gives the full variable domain: GAGVSQSPRYKVAKRGQDVALRCDPISGHVSLFWYQQALGQGPEFLTYFQNEAQLDKSGLPSDRFFAERPEGSVSTLKIQRTQQEDSAVYLCASSKPGLARYEQYFGPGTRLTVT.

This clonotype was observed a single time. The chain carries TRBV18 and TRBJ2-7, with 8 bases fitting TRBD1. Germline V gives CDR1 KGHSH, CDR2 LQKENI. The CDR3 consists of 14 residues. Unmatched junction bases numbered 6, after V lost 3 bases and J lost 5 bases. The CDR3: CASSPDRVGNEQYF. CDR3 DNA: TGTGCCAGCTCACCGGACAGGGTAGGGAACGAGCAGTACTTC.

This clonotype was detected only a few times. The chain has TRBV5-5 and TRBJ2-2; D is ambiguous. The V end was cut by 0 bases, the J end by 0 bases, with 6 bases between. CDR1 and CDR2 (germline): SGHKS, YYEKEE (reference sequence). The CDR3 runs 15 residues. CDR3 loop: CASSLVQANTGELFF. DNA of the CDR3: TGTGCCAGCAGCTTGGTACAAGCGAACACCGGGGAGCTGTTTTTT.